Below, one T cell receptor beta chain is given with its context. Its antigen is unidentified. The germline V gene has CDR1 SEHNR and CDR2 FQNEAQ (reference sequence). The junction had 7 bases not matched to a gene; V was cut back by 6 bases and J by 5 bases. The CDR3 length is 15 residues. The sample originates from a study of post-analysis software for immune sequencing data. Unique molecular identifiers were present in the TCR beta cDNA libraries. Each CDR3 protein is one row after TCRdb ran MiXCR on the PCR reads. The data contain fewer than 900,000 distinct CDR3 sequences, just over 45% of them singletons. General study results and limits: By F measure, samples from a shared preparation batch strongly co-clustered. Four to six TRBV segments, including TRBV5-6, TRBV5-1 and TRBV20-1, were more frequent in patients than controls.

The TCR was taken from a girl aged 10 to 17 with multiple sclerosis. This rearrangement joins TRBV7-9 to TRBJ1-1; the match to TRBD1 covers 12 bases. The specimen sequenced was blood. DNA of the CDR3: TGTGCCAGCAGACAGGGGGACAGGGGGCGAACTGAAGCTTTCTTT. Its translation is CASRQGDRGRTEAFF.